This is a list of T cell receptor beta chains from one sample in a study of cytomegalovirus exposure and HLA in healthy donors. Method: immunoSEQ multiplex PCR; TCRdb's copy keeps in-frame clones and lacks some. The sample includes some 180,000 clones, about 88% of them seen just once. The sequenced sample consisted of PBMCs. The origin of the receptors is a girl less than two years old in good health and CMV-seronegative. Both conserved end residues are part of each CDR3. Fields, in order: J gene, D gene, clone size, V gene, CDR3 DNA, CDR3 protein. A D gene is named only where the DNA matches it firmly. Rows give clone size only sometimes, using once, few, many, or a class for an expanded clone.

TRBJ2-1	-	-	TRBV6-5	TGTGCCAGCAGTTACGTTTCATTTGGGGCGGGGAATGAGCAGTTCTTC	CASSYVSFGAGNEQFF
TRBJ1-6	TRBD1	-	TRBV2	TGTGCCAGCAGTGAACGGGACAGTGGACCCTATAATTCACCCCTCCACTTT	CASSERDSGPYNSPLHF
TRBJ2-7	-	-	TRBV5-5	TGTGCCAGCAGCTTCGTCCGGCGACGGAGCTCCTACGAGCAGTACTTC	CASSFVRRRSSYEQYF
TRBJ1-4	-	-	TRBV9	TGTGCCAGCAGCGTAGGCCAGGGGACGGGTGAAAAACTGTTTTTT	CASSVGQGTGEKLFF
TRBJ2-7	-	-	TRBV29-1	TGCAGCGTTGGCTTTCTGGACGCACGACTAGTCGACGAGCAGTACTTC	CSVGFLDARLVDEQYF
TRBJ2-3	-	-	TRBV6-4	TGTGCCAGCAGTGACTCGACGGGGGGCCGGGGCACAGATACGCAGTATTTT	CASSDSTGGRGTDTQYF
TRBJ1-5	TRBD1	-	TRBV5-1	TGCGCCAGCAGCTTGGGAGGGACAGCAAATCAGCCCCAGCATTTT	CASSLGGTANQPQHF
TRBJ1-4	-	-	TRBV5-6	TGTGCCAGCAGCAAGGCGGGGTACAGTGCTAATGAAAAACTGTTTTTT	CASSKAGYSANEKLFF
TRBJ1-6	-	-	TRBV27	TGTGCCAGCAGCCCCAGTCCCGGGGGTTCACCCCTCCACTTT	CASSPSPGGSPLHF
TRBJ1-4	TRBD1	-	TRBV11-2	TGTGCCAGCACACGGTCCGGGACAGGGGGTGAAAAACTGTTTTTT	CASTRSGTGGEKLFF
TRBJ2-1	-	-	TRBV27	TGTGCCAGCACGCAACTAGGAAGCGTTGAGGGCAATGAGCAGTTCTTC	CASTQLGSVEGNEQFF
TRBJ2-7	-	-	TRBV2	TGTGCCAGCAGTGTGCGGGGACACGAGCAGTACTTC	CASSVRGHEQYF
TRBJ1-2	-	-	TRBV29-1	TGCAGCGTACAGGGTCCCGATTATGGCTACACCTTC	CSVQGPDYGYTF
TRBJ2-5	TRBD1	-	TRBV9	TGTGCCAGCACCCGGACAGGGGGGCAAGAGACCCAGTACTTC	CASTRTGGQETQYF
TRBJ2-5	TRBD2	once	TRBV30	TGTGCCGCGGGAGGTGTGCAAGAGACCCAGTCCCAGTACTTC	CAAGGVQETQSQYF
TRBJ2-1	TRBD2	once	TRBV19	TGTGCCAGTAGTATAGTCGGCGGGAGTGTAAATGAGCAGTTCTTC	CASSIVGGSVNEQFF
TRBJ2-1	TRBD2	once	TRBV6-6	TGTGCCAGCAGTTATTCCGGGACTAGCGGGAGTAATGAGCAGTTCTTC	CASSYSGTSGSNEQFF
TRBJ1-5	-	-	TRBV4-2	TGTGCCAGCAGCCAAACCGGGACACGCCAGCCCCAGCATTTT	CASSQTGTRQPQHF
TRBJ1-2	-	once	TRBV7-3	TGTGCCAGCAGCTTTGCCAGAAACTATGGCTACACCTTC	CASSFARNYGYTF
TRBJ1-5	-	-	TRBV19	TGTGCCAGTAGTAGCAGGGGATTGGGTCAGCCCCAGCATTTT	CASSSRGLGQPQHF
TRBJ1-2	TRBD1	-	TRBV19	TGTGCCAGTAGCCCCGAAGGACAGGGGACGGCCTTC	CASSPEGQGTAF
TRBJ1-2	TRBD1	once	TRBV2	TGTGCCAGCAGTGACAGGGGGCGGGTGAAAAAGTATGATGGCTACACCTTC	CASSDRGRVKKYDGYTF
TRBJ2-1	TRBD1	-	TRBV27	TGTGCCAGCCCTGAAGGGGGCCCCAGCTACAATGAGCAGTTCTTC	CASPEGGPSYNEQFF
TRBJ1-1	-	-	TRBV6-5	TGTGCCAGCACTTACCTTTTGAACACTGAAGCTTTCTTT	CASTYLLNTEAFF
TRBJ2-2	TRBD1	once	TRBV7-9	TGTGCCAGCAGCTTGTGGCAGGGGGACGGGGAGCTGTTTTTT	CASSLWQGDGELFF
TRBJ2-1	TRBD2	-	TRBV27	TGTGCCAGCAGTTTGAATAGCGGGAGGTTATATGAGCAGTTCTTC	CASSLNSGRLYEQFF
TRBJ2-3	-	-	TRBV5-6	TGTGCCAGCAGCTTGGTTACAGGGATCACAGATACGCAGTATTTT	CASSLVTGITDTQYF
TRBJ2-1	TRBD2	-	TRBV5-4	TGTGCCAGCAGCGTATTAGCGGGAGGGCCCTACAATGAGCAGTTCTTC	CASSVLAGGPYNEQFF
TRBJ2-7	TRBD1	-	TRBV25-1	TGTGCCAGCAGTGTCGACAGGGGCGAGCAGTACTTC	CASSVDRGEQYF
TRBJ1-4	-	-	TRBV4-1	TGCGCCAGCAGCCAAGCCCTCCTACTCGGGATGGGCCGCGAAAAACTGTTTTTT	CASSQALLLGMGREKLFF
TRBJ2-1	TRBD2	few	TRBV5-1	TGCGCCAGCAGCTTGGCGATAGCGGGGCAGTCCTACAATGAGCAGTTCTTC	CASSLAIAGQSYNEQFF
TRBJ2-7	-	-	TRBV29-1	TGCAGCCCTTACCCGCCAGTCTACGAGCAGTACTTC	CSPYPPVYEQYF
TRBJ1-2	TRBD1	-	TRBV27	TGTGCCAGCAGTCCGACAGGGTACTATGGCTACACCTTC	CASSPTGYYGYTF
TRBJ2-7	TRBD2	-	TRBV7-3	TGTGCCAGCAGCTTTCGGGGGGAGTCCTCCTACGAGCAGTACTTC	CASSFRGESSYEQYF
TRBJ2-7	TRBD2	-	TRBV7-2	TGTGCCAGCAGCTTAGCGACTAGCGACTACTACGAGCAGTACTTC	CASSLATSDYYEQYF
TRBJ2-6	-	-	TRBV30	TGTGCCTGGAGTGTTGGCCGCTCTGGGGCCAACGTCCTGACTTTC	CAWSVGRSGANVLTF
TRBJ2-1	-	few	TRBV20-1	TGCAGTGCTAGAAGGGGCGATGAGCAGTTCTTC	CSARRGDEQFF
TRBJ1-5	TRBD1	-	TRBV27	TGTGCCAGCAGGGACAGGGTTGTGGGCAATCAGCCCCAGCATTTT	CASRDRVVGNQPQHF
TRBJ2-1	TRBD1	-	TRBV9	TGTGCCAGCAGCGTAGAACCGATGGCAGGGGGAAATGAGCAGTTCTTC	CASSVEPMAGGNEQFF
TRBJ2-1	TRBD2	-	TRBV9	TGTGCCAGCGGACTTAGCGGGGGGGCTCGTAATGAGCAGTTCTTC	CASGLSGGARNEQFF
TRBJ2-1	TRBD2	-	TRBV4-2	TGTGCCAGCAGCCAAAGATGGGGACTAGCGGGCTCCTACAATGAGCAGTTCTTC	CASSQRWGLAGSYNEQFF
TRBJ2-1	TRBD2	-	TRBV6-5	TGTGCCAGCAGTTACGGTCTTTTGGGACTAGCTGTGTTCTTC	CASSYGLLGLAVFF
TRBJ1-4	TRBD1	-	TRBV6-5	TGTGCCAGCAGTTACTCGACCGGGACAGGGTACGAAAAACTGTTTTTT	CASSYSTGTGYEKLFF
TRBJ2-2	-	once	TRBV5-1	TGCGCCAGCAGCCACACGAACACCGGGGAGCTGTTTTTT	CASSHTNTGELFF
TRBJ2-1	TRBD1	-	TRBV2	TGTGCCGGCCACGAGGGACAGCGAAGCTCCTACAATGAGCAGTTCTTC	CAGHEGQRSSYNEQFF
TRBJ2-7	-	-	TRBV5-1	TGCGCCAGCAGTGAGGGTGCTAGCGCCTACGAGCAGTACTTC	CASSEGASAYEQYF
TRBJ2-7	-	-	TRBV6-1	TGTGCCAGCAGTGAAGGGACACTATTTCCCTACGAGCAGTACTTC	CASSEGTLFPYEQYF
TRBJ2-3	-	-	TRBV9	TGTGCCAGCAGCGTAGAGTTGGGGAGCACTAGCACAGATACGCAGTATTTT	CASSVELGSTSTDTQYF
TRBJ1-1	-	-	TRBV10-3	TGTGCCATCAGAGAACAGCCCTTGAACACTGAAGCTTTCTTT	CAIREQPLNTEAFF
TRBJ2-2	-	-	TRBV11-3	TGTGCCAGCAGCTACCAACGTGGAGGGGACGTGAACACCGGGGAGCTGTTTTTT	CASSYQRGGDVNTGELFF
TRBJ2-5	TRBD1	-	TRBV27	TGTGCCAGCAGTTTACAACCAGGGGGCGGAAAGACCCAGTACTTC	CASSLQPGGGKTQYF
TRBJ1-1	-	-	TRBV29-1	TGCAGCGTTAGAGAACAGGGACCGAACACTGAAGCTTTCTTT	CSVREQGPNTEAFF
TRBJ2-2	-	-	TRBV7-8	TGTGCCAGCAGCTTTAGACAAGATCACACCGGGGAGCTGTTTTTT	CASSFRQDHTGELFF